The clone carrying this T cell receptor beta chain was counted many times. These data come from a study of identical twins. The V gene end was trimmed by 10 bases and the J gene end by 6 bases; junction bases not matched to a gene: 13. The CDR3 has 15 residues. Germline CDR1 is SNHLY and CDR2 is FYNNEI. The authors used template switching to add a universal primer site and gave cDNA unique molecular identifiers. TCRdb re-analysed the 5' RACE reads in MiXCR, keeping a single row per CDR3 protein. The sample shows nearly 900,000 distinct CDR3 sequences, around an eighth of them seen only once. This same sample was also part of a study on yellow fever vaccine responses in identical twins. As that report states: Twins' vaccine T cell response reportedly gave the appearance of partial convergence and partial personalization.

Input material: PBMCs. The chain recombines TRBV2 with TRBJ2-1; TRBD2 matches 9 bases. The receptor's source is a woman between 18 and 29 years old in good health. In DNA, the CDR3 is TGTGCCATCCAATTAGCGGGAGAGTCCCCCAATGAGCAGTTCTTC. Translation gives CAIQLAGESPNEQFF.